Below, 24 T cell receptor beta chains from the same sample are listed, as sequenced in a study of blood T cell repertoires in COVID-19. TCRdb's table, derived via immunoSEQ multiplex PCR, lists solely in-frame clones and lacks some. The table shows about 89,000 clones, with around 96% occurring only once. Sequenced input: peripheral blood. Every receptor here comes from a human donor with active COVID-19. The donor label of this sample is uncertain.

This clone was recorded only once. The chain carries TRBV9 and TRBJ1-5; possibly TRBD1 for D (6 bases). This CDR3 contains 13 residues. Germline CDR1 reads SGDLS; CDR2 reads YYNGEE. Trimming removed 0 bases at V and 5 bases at J, with 6 bases between. The CDR3 protein is CASSVAGDQPQHF. The CDR3 bases are TGTGCCAGCAGCGTAGCAGGGGATCAGCCCCAGCATTTT.

The V and J genes are TRBV3-1 (or the pseudogene TRBV3-2) and TRBJ2-1, with D possibly TRBD2 on 6 matching bases. CDR1 LGHDT and CDR2 YNNKEL come from the germline V gene (reference sequence). Trimming cost V 4 bases and J 9 bases, with 16 bases left between them. This CDR3 spans 14 amino acids. The CDR3 here is CASSPSEGSSEQFF. CDR3 DNA: TGTGCCAGCAGCCCCTCGGAGGGATCCAGTGAGCAGTTCTTC.

The CDR3 loop is CASSLDSYGYTF. The CDR3 bases are TGTGCCAGCAGCTTAGACAGCTATGGCTACACCTTC. The chain uses TRBV7-9 and TRBJ1-2; D remains ambiguous. CDR1 is SEHNR, CDR2 FQNEAQ, per germline (reference sequence). This CDR3 contains 12 residues. Trimming removed 1 base from V and 4 bases from J, with 4 bases in between.

The V call is TRBV28, the J call TRBJ2-3, with 11 bases identical to TRBD1. The CDR3 totals 16 residues. The J segment lost 4 bases and the V segment lost 4 bases, leaving 7 bases of the junction unmatched. Germline loops: CDR1 MDHEN, CDR2 SYDVKM. CDR3 amino acids: CASSYHGDRGADTQYF. The DNA of the CDR3 is TGTGCCAGCAGTTACCACGGGGACAGGGGGGCAGATACGCAGTATTTT.

J is TRBJ1-2 and V is TRBV2; D is ambiguous. V was trimmed by 7 bases and J by 2 bases, leaving 11 bases between them. CDR1 and CDR2 (germline): SNHLY, FYNNEI. The CDR3 totals 13 residues. The CDR3 protein is CASTSRQNYGYTF. The CDR3 bases are TGTGCCAGCACCTCGAGGCAGAACTATGGCTACACCTTC.

CDR3 loop: CASSKSRQGAKAGELFF. CDR3 bases: TGTGCCAGCAGTAAATCACGACAGGGGGCAAAGGCCGGGGAGCTGTTTTTT. The chain has TRBV28 and TRBJ2-2; 10 bases fit TRBD1. The CDR3 contains 17 residues. V shed 5 bases, J shed 6 bases, and the junction held 12 bases outside the gene matches. CDR1 and CDR2 (germline): MDHEN, SYDVKM.

J is TRBJ1-3 and V is TRBV25-1, with TRBD1 as a possible D gene (5 bases). With 4 bases removed from V and 4 bases from J, the gap between germline ends came to 14 bases. The CDR3 spans 15 residues. The germline CDR1 and CDR2 sequences are MGHDK and SYGVNS. CDR3 region: CASSAAGYRGNTIYF. Written as DNA, the CDR3 is TGTGCCAGCAGTGCCGCAGGGTATAGGGGAAACACCATATATTTT.

The V call is TRBV7-8, the J call TRBJ1-2; TRBD1 might be the D (6 bases). The CDR3 is 12 residues long. V was cut by 10 bases and J by 7 bases, with 16 bases left in between. Germline V gene lookup returns CDR1 SGHVS and CDR2 FQNEAQ. CDR3 amino acids: CATSLGGAGYTF. CDR3 DNA: TGTGCCACCTCGCTTGGGGGCGCTGGCTACACCTTC.

The genes are TRBV11-2 and TRBJ2-1; TRBD2 agrees at 13 bases. CDR1 and CDR2 (germline): SGHAT, FQNNGV. J was trimmed by 9 bases and V by 6 bases; bases with no gene match: 5. The CDR3 sequence is 14 residues long. CDR3 sequence (DNA): TGTGCCAGCAGTCCCCGGACTAGCGGGAGTGAGCAGTTCTTC. It codes for CASSPRTSGSEQFF.

This clone was picked up one time. The chain has TRBV7-2 and TRBJ2-1, with unresolved D. With 8 bases removed from V and 0 bases from J, the gap between germline ends came to 14 bases. The CDR3 is 15 residues long. Germline lookup yields CDR1 SGHTA and CDR2 FQGNSA. Written as DNA, the CDR3 is TGTGCCAGCCGGTCAAAAAGGAGCTCCTACAATGAGCAGTTCTTC. It encodes CASRSKRSSYNEQFF.

The CDR3 region is CATSRDRAYNSPLHF. In DNA form, the CDR3 reads TGTGCCACCAGCAGAGACAGGGCCTATAATTCACCCCTCCACTTT. The chain uses TRBV15 and TRBJ1-6, with D possibly matching TRBD1 (5 bases). Trimming removed 0 bases at V and 2 bases at J, with 5 bases between. The CDR3 length is 15 residues. From germline, CDR1 is LNHNV and CDR2 YYDKDF (reference sequence).

The gene calls are TRBV19 and TRBJ1-6, with a weak D call TRBD1 (6 bases). Germline V gives CDR1 LNHDA, CDR2 SQIVND (reference sequence). Between the trimmed V and J ends, which lost 1 base and 7 bases, there was a span of 23 bases. The CDR3 loop spans 19 amino acids. CDR3 nucleotide sequence: TGTGCCAGTAGTATAGTTCCTTGGTCGGGCAGGGGCGGGAATTCACCCCTCCACTTT. This translates into CASSIVPWSGRGGNSPLHF.

The V and J genes are TRBV29-1 and TRBJ1-5, with a possible D match to TRBD1 (5 bases). Looked up from germline, CDR1 is SQVTM and CDR2 is ANQGSEA. The V end was cut by 4 bases, the J end by 4 bases, with 14 bases between. This CDR3 has 14 amino acids. The CDR3 spells CSVVLGGGNQPQHF. Written as DNA, the CDR3 is TGCAGCGTTGTCTTGGGGGGAGGGAATCAGCCCCAGCATTTT.

In the case of this clone: Germline and junction disagree at one end, which may indicate a read error. The chain links TRBV6-2 or TRBV6-3 to TRBJ2-1; D might be TRBD1 (7 bases). The CDR3 extends over 12 amino acids. Looked up from germline, CDR1 is MNHEY and CDR2 is SVGEGT. In DNA form, the CDR3 reads TGTGCCAGCAGTTACTCCCCAGGGGGGAATGTCTTC. Protein product: CASSYSPGGNVF.

The rearrangement joins TRBV5-4 to TRBJ2-7; TRBD2 matches at 9 bases. Unmatched junction bases numbered 16, after V lost 5 bases and J lost 7 bases. This CDR3 comprises 16 residues. The germline gives CDR1 SGHNT, CDR2 YYREEE (reference sequence). The CDR3 DNA follows: TGTGCCAGCAGTCGGTTATTTAGCGGGAGAAAGAGGGAGCAGTACTTC. This translates into CASSRLFSGRKREQYF.

CDR3 bases: TGTGCCAGCGACAGGTCCCAGTCGACGGATTCACCCCTCCACTTT. Translating gives CASDRSQSTDSPLHF. The gene calls are TRBV6-5 and TRBJ1-6; D possibly corresponds to TRBD1 (6 bases). CDR3 size: 15 residues. V shed 8 bases and J shed 8 bases, with 19 bases lying between them. Germline-derived CDR1 and CDR2 are MNHEY and SVGAGI.

The chain has TRBV10-2 and TRBJ1-5, with D perhaps TRBD1 (6 bases). Germline CDR1 and CDR2: WSHSY and SAAADI. The CDR3 spans 16 residues. V was trimmed by 6 bases and J by 0 bases, leaving 15 bases between them. CDR3: CASRGAGAVSNQPQHF. CDR3 nucleotide sequence: TGCGCCAGCAGGGGGGCTGGGGCGGTTAGCAATCAGCCCCAGCATTTT.

This sequence joins TRBV6-6 and TRBJ1-1; D is undetermined. Trimming shortened V by 5 bases and J by 10 bases, and 11 bases separated the two germline ends. Germline values: CDR1 MNHNY, CDR2 SVGAGI (reference sequence). There are 11 residues in the CDR3. The CDR3, as DNA: TGTGCCAGCAGTGCAGGTCCCCCAGCTTTCTTT. Protein product: CASSAGPPAFF.

The V and J genes are TRBV7-8 and TRBJ2-2; 13 positions match TRBD2. V gave up 5 bases and J gave up 5 bases; unmatched junction bases: 14. Germline V gene data show CDR1 as SGHVS and CDR2 as FQNEAQ. The CDR3 length is 19 residues. CDR3 nucleotides: TGTGCCAGCAGCCCTACTAGCGGGAGGGCCGCGGGGGGAACCGGGGAGCTGTTTTTT. Its protein is CASSPTSGRAAGGTGELFF.

V and J are TRBV5-1 and TRBJ2-1; D gene unclear. Per the germline V gene, CDR1 is SGHRS and CDR2 is YFSETQ. Deletions cut 0 bases from V and 8 bases from J, with 3 bases between. The CDR3 contains 11 residues. CDR3 sequence: CASSLGHEQFF. DNA for the CDR3: TGCGCCAGCAGCTTGGGGCATGAGCAGTTCTTC.

This clone was seen a few times. This rearrangement joins TRBV28 to TRBJ1-1, with TRBD1 matching over 7 bases. V lost 9 bases, J lost 3 bases, and 10 bases stayed unmatched. CDR1 and CDR2 (germline): MDHEN, SYDVKM. The CDR3 has 14 residues. The chain's CDR3 is CASLQGGAYTEAFF. The CDR3 nucleotides are TGTGCCAGTCTTCAGGGGGGCGCCTACACTGAAGCTTTCTTT.

This rearrangement joins TRBV5-1 to TRBJ2-3; possibly TRBD2 for D (7 bases). Germline lookup yields CDR1 SGHRS and CDR2 YFSETQ. Trimming removed 0 bases from V and 6 bases from J, with 14 bases in between. The CDR3 extends over 15 amino acids. CDR3 nucleotides: TGCGCCAGCAGCTTGGAGGCGGGGGCCATGGATACGCAGTATTTT. Amino acid sequence: CASSLEAGAMDTQYF.

The V and J genes are TRBV5-1 and TRBJ2-3; 8 nucleotides agree with TRBD1. Trimming at V came to 5 bases and at J to 3 bases, leaving 5 bases not matched to a gene. The CDR3 covers 14 residues. Germline assignment: CDR1 SGHRS and CDR2 YFSETQ. Here the CDR3 DNA reads TGCGCCAGCAGTTTTACAGGGGGGACAGATACGCAGTATTTT. This sequence encodes CASSFTGGTDTQYF.

The rearrangement links TRBV13 to TRBJ2-7, with 11 positions matching TRBD2. This CDR3 is 17 amino acids long. Losses at the gene ends were 4 bases for V and 3 bases for J; bases not matched to a gene: 11. The V gene's germline CDR1 is PRHDT and CDR2 FYEKMQ (reference sequence). CDR3 coding DNA: TGTGCCAGCAGCTCGCAAAGTACCGGGACTAGCGGCTACGAGCAGTACTTC. It translates to CASSSQSTGTSGYEQYF.